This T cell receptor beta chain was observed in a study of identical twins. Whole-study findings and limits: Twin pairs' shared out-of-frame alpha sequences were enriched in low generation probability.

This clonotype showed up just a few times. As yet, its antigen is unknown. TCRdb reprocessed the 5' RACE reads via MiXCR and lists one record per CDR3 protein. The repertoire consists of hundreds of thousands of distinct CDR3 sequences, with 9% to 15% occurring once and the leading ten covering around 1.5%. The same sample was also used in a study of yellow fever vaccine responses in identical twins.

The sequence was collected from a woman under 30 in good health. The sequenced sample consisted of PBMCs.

The CDR3 DNA follows: TGTGCCAGCAGCTTAGAGCCGGCTTGCACAGATACGCAGTATTTT. Its translation is CASSLEPACTDTQYF. The chain recombines TRBV7-8 with TRBJ2-3; no firm D call. V was cut by 1 base and J by 1 base, with 9 bases left in between. Germline assignment: CDR1 SGHVS and CDR2 FQNEAQ. CDR3 length: 15 amino acids.